Listed here are 25 T cell receptor beta chains from one sample, sequenced in a study of regulatory T cells in long-lasting Graves disease. Time point in this sample: persistent/refractory GD, antithyroid drugs over 5 years with positive TRAb. RNA extracted from PBMCs served as the sequencing template. Assembly of TCR beta libraries relied on iRepertoire HTBI primers together with Arm-PCR of CDR3 regions. TCRdb fed the multiplex PCR reads into MiXCR, producing one record per CDR3 protein. The repertoire has 700,000 or so distinct CDR3 sequences, around 30% of them found once; the top ten carry 35% to 55%. The sequenced sample was peripheral blood mononuclear cells (PBMCs), obtained when the disease was refractory, from a patient treated with antithyroid drugs. These receptor sequences come from a female donor with Graves disease.

The rearrangement uses TRBV11-2 and TRBJ2-7, with D possibly TRBD1 on 5 matching bases. The CDR3 sequence is 15 residues long. Germline V gene lookup returns CDR1 SGHAT and CDR2 FQNNGV. The ends were cut back, 5 bases at V and 2 bases at J, with 16 bases in the middle. In DNA, the CDR3 is TGTGCCAGCAGCCCCCATCCCGACAGACCCTACGAGCAGTACTTC. Translation: CASSPHPDRPYEQYF.

This clonotype was observed a handful of times. At one end the junction does not follow the germline gene, possibly because of a read error. The chain combines TRBV12-3 or TRBV12-4 with TRBJ1-5, with D possibly TRBD1 on 5 matching bases. CDR3 length: 17 residues. CDR3: CANSWVGGIDSNQPQHF. For the CDR3, the DNA is TGTGCCAACAGTTGGGTCGGGGGTATCGATAGCAATCAGCCCCAGCATTTT.

V is TRBV19 and J is TRBJ1-5; unclear D gene. V was clipped by 2 bases and J by 4 bases, with 9 bases between them. The CDR3 is 14 residues long. Per germline, CDR1 LNHDA and CDR2 SQIVND (reference sequence). The CDR3, as DNA: TGTGCCAGTAGTATACGTGGGTTTAATCAGCCCCAGCATTTT. Its translation is CASSIRGFNQPQHF.

The rearrangement uses TRBV28 and TRBJ2-7; 8 positions agree with TRBD2. Germline V gene data show CDR1 as MDHEN and CDR2 as SYDVKM. The length of the CDR3 is 16 residues. V lost 2 bases and J lost 2; bases outside the gene matches: 8. CDR3 sequence: CASSLGPSGFAYEQYF. The CDR3 DNA is TGTGCCAGCAGTTTAGGGCCTAGCGGGTTCGCCTACGAGCAGTACTTC.

Details on this clonotype: The CDR3 ends on some other residue instead of the conserved phenylalanine or tryptophan, so this is likely a read error. This CDR3 is CASSLGLLGATEAFL. The DNA of the CDR3 is TGTGCCAGCAGTTTAGGATTATTAGGGGCCACTGAAGCTTTCCTT. This sequence joins TRBV28 and TRBJ1-1; tentative D call: TRBD1 (5 bases). CDR1 is MDHEN, CDR2 SYDVKM, per germline. V shed 2 bases and J shed 4 bases, with 14 bases lying between them. This CDR3 contains 15 residues.

This clonotype has only a few counts. The chain joins TRBV29-1 to TRBJ1-2, with 8 positions matching TRBD1. Trimming at V came to 2 bases and at J to 3 bases, leaving 8 bases not matched to a gene. CDR1 and CDR2 (germline): SQVTM, ANQGSEA. The CDR3 covers 15 residues. For the CDR3, the DNA is TGCAGCGTTGAAAGGGGCAGGGGGCAGGACTATGGCTACACCTTC. Its translation: CSVERGRGQDYGYTF.

This clonotype was seen more than once but under ten times. V is TRBV11-2 and J is TRBJ1-2; 10 bases map to TRBD1. V trimming: 5 bases; J trimming: 4 bases; junction bases outside the gene matches: 7. The CDR3 consists of 15 residues. Germline assignment: CDR1 SGHAT and CDR2 FQNNGV. The CDR3, as DNA: TGTGCCAGCAGCCACGACAGGGGGCAGGGCTATGGCTACACCTTC. Translation gives CASSHDRGQGYGYTF.

This chain uses TRBV5-1 with TRBJ2-1; D call uncertain. The CDR3 loop spans 15 amino acids. V lost 0 bases and J 3 bases, leaving 10 bases between the germline ends. From germline, CDR1 is SGHRS and CDR2 YFSETQ. The CDR3, as DNA: TGCGCCAGCAGCTTGGTGGCGGACCTCTACAATGAGCAGTTCTTC. Amino acids: CASSLVADLYNEQFF.

CDR3 nucleotide sequence: TGCAGTGCTAGAGATCTGGGGTCCCAGCGGGAGACCCAGTACTTC. Its protein is CSARDLGSQRETQYF. This rearrangement joins TRBV20-1 to TRBJ2-5; tentatively, D is TRBD2 (5 bases). CDR3 length: 15 amino acids. CDR1 and CDR2 from the germline V gene are DFQATT and SNEGSKA (reference sequence). V shed 0 bases and J shed 5 bases, with 16 bases lying between them.

The J gene is TRBJ2-5, the V gene TRBV12-3 or TRBV12-4; D unclear. V was trimmed by 5 bases and J by 4 bases, leaving 11 bases between them. This CDR3 spans 13 amino acids. The CDR3 is CASSPPPPETQYF. The CDR3 bases are TGTGCCAGCAGTCCACCCCCCCCAGAGACCCAGTACTTC.

This clonotype came up a few times. V is TRBV3-1 and J is TRBJ1-1; 7 nucleotides agree with TRBD1. CDR1 and CDR2 from the germline V gene are LGHDT and YNNKEL (reference sequence). This CDR3 is 16 amino acids long. The V gene end was trimmed by 0 bases and the J gene end by 4 bases; junction bases not matched to a gene: 8. The DNA of the CDR3 is TGTGCCAGCAGCCAAGATGAGACAGGGCGGCTCACTGAAGCTTTCTTT. Translated: CASSQDETGRLTEAFF. The variable domain in full, with the rest retrieved from reference TRBV3-1 and TRBJ1-1, is DTAVSQTPKYLVTQMGNDKSIKCEQNLGHDTMYWYKQDSKKFLKIMFSYNNKELIINETVPNRFSPKSPDKAHLNLHINSLELGDSAVYFCASSQDETGRLTEAFFGQGTRLTVV.

There are a few counts of this clonotype. V gene TRBV7-9 combines with J gene TRBJ2-7; 7 bases are shared with TRBD2. The CDR3 extends over 14 amino acids. Germline-derived CDR1 and CDR2 are SEHNR and FQNEAQ (reference sequence). The J segment lost 6 bases and the V segment lost 4 bases, leaving 9 bases of the junction unmatched. CDR3 protein: CASSSSGRAGEQYF. The CDR3 nucleotides are TGTGCCAGCAGCTCCTCGGGGAGGGCGGGCGAGCAGTACTTC.

In this sample, this clonotype turned up once. A single base separates this from a much larger clone, so it may be a read error. This chain uses TRBV7-2 with TRBJ1-1; 12 nucleotides agree with TRBD1. Germline CDR1 reads SGHTA; CDR2 reads FQGNSA. V shed 5 bases, J shed 6 bases, and the junction held 10 bases outside the gene matches. The CDR3 extends over 16 amino acids. CDR3 in DNA: TGTGCCAGCAGCCGGGACAGGGGGCCACTTTGGCCTGAAGCTTTCTTT. Protein: CASSRDRGPLWPEAFF.

The chain joins TRBV19 to TRBJ1-5; 10 positions agree with TRBD1. The CDR3 is 14 residues long. The V segment lost 3 bases and the J segment 6 bases; nucleotides outside the gene matches: 2. Germline V CDR1 and CDR2: LNHDA, SQIVND (reference sequence). CDR3 amino acids: CASSMTGGTQPQHF. The CDR3 nucleotides are TGTGCCAGTAGTATGACAGGGGGCACTCAGCCCCAGCATTTT. Complete variable domain (other parts from reference TRBV19 and TRBJ1-5): DGGITQSPKYLFRKEGQNVTLSCEQNLNHDAMYWYRQDPGQGLRLIYYSQIVNDFQKGDIAEGYSVSREKKESFPLTVTSAQKNPTAFYLCASSMTGGTQPQHFGDGTRLSIL.

This clonotype was observed a few times. The genes are TRBV11-2 and TRBJ2-3; TRBD2 matches at 12 bases. J lost 2 bases, V lost 4 bases, and 4 bases had no gene match. The CDR3 spans 16 residues. Germline CDR1 is SGHAT and CDR2 is FQNNGV. CDR3 loop: CASSSGLAGHTDTQYF. CDR3 in DNA: TGTGCCAGCAGCTCTGGACTAGCGGGACACACAGATACGCAGTATTTT.

This clonotype was counted many times. The rearrangement uses TRBV2 and TRBJ1-4; tentatively, D is TRBD1 (6 bases). The V end was cut by 6 bases, the J end by 0 bases, with 11 bases between. In germline, CDR1 is SNHLY, CDR2 FYNNEI. This CDR3 is built from 15 residues. The CDR3 DNA sequence: TGTGCCAGCAGGGTCCCAGGGGCAACTAATGAAAAACTGTTTTTT. Translated, it gives CASRVPGATNEKLFF.

The rearrangement joins TRBV7-2 to TRBJ1-1, with D unresolved. CDR1 is SGHTA, CDR2 FQGNSA, per germline. Trimming cost V 8 bases and J 7 bases, with 17 bases left between them. The CDR3 loop spans 13 amino acids. The CDR3 DNA reads TGTGCCAGCCGTCGAGGAGGGAGAGTTGAAGCTTTCTTT. This codes for CASRRGGRVEAFF.

This clonotype was seen many times. This chain joins TRBV12-5 and TRBJ2-2; TRBD1 matches at 10 bases. Unmatched junction bases numbered 9, after V lost 7 bases and J lost 4 bases. This CDR3 comprises 16 residues. CDR1 LGHNT and CDR2 FRNRAP come from the germline V gene. The CDR3 here is CASVPGQGELTGELFF. In DNA, the CDR3 is TGTGCTAGTGTTCCTGGACAGGGGGAGCTCACCGGGGAGCTGTTTTTT. Supplemented by reference TRBV12-5 and TRBJ2-2, the full variable domain reads DARVTQTPRHKVTEMGQEVTMRCQPILGHNTVFWYRQTMMQGLELLAYFRNRAPLDDSGMPKDRFSAEMPDATLATLKIQPSEPRDSAVYFCASVPGQGELTGELFFGEGSRLTVL.

This chain connects TRBV11-2 to TRBJ2-7, with TRBD1 as a possible D gene (6 bases). CDR1 is SGHAT, CDR2 FQNNGV, per germline. The CDR3 extends over 15 amino acids. The germline V and J ends were trimmed by 4 bases and 10 bases, with 23 bases remaining between them. CDR3 amino acids: CASSSSRGRPNGQYF. The CDR3 nucleotides are TGTGCCAGCAGCTCTAGCAGGGGCCGCCCAAACGGCCAGTACTTC.

The chain combines TRBV28 with TRBJ2-3; a weak D match, TRBD1 (7 bases). This CDR3 spans 17 amino acids. V lost 5 bases, J lost 2 bases, and 20 bases lay in between. Germline CDR1 is MDHEN and CDR2 is SYDVKM. The CDR3 reads CASSPLRGDRITDTQYF. DNA of the CDR3: TGTGCCAGCAGTCCCCTTCGCGGGGACAGAATCACAGATACGCAGTATTTT.

The V gene is TRBV7-9, the J gene TRBJ2-2, with 8 bases fitting TRBD1. Trimming removed 8 bases from V and 6 bases from J; junction bases left unmatched: 20. The CDR3 has 18 residues. The V gene's germline CDR1 is SEHNR and CDR2 FQNEAQ (reference sequence). The CDR3 here is CASASKTIGQGASGELFF. The CDR3 coding sequence is TGTGCCAGCGCCTCGAAGACCATAGGGCAGGGGGCTTCCGGGGAGCTGTTTTTT.

The rearrangement joins TRBV7-2 to TRBJ2-5, with D hard to call. The CDR3 has 13 amino acids. Germline assignment: CDR1 SGHTA and CDR2 FQGNSA. With 2 bases removed from V and 5 bases from J, the gap between germline ends came to 9 bases. The DNA for the CDR3 is TGTGCCAGCAGCTTATCGTCCTTGGAGACCCAGTACTTC. Protein product: CASSLSSLETQYF.

The J gene is TRBJ1-5, the V gene TRBV28; D is unclear. CDR3 length: 14 amino acids. Per the germline V gene, CDR1 is MDHEN and CDR2 is SYDVKM. The ends were cut back, 6 bases at V and 1 base at J, with 10 bases in the middle. The CDR3 DNA reads as TGTGCCAGCAGACCGGCATTAAGCAATCAGCCCCAGCATTTT. Amino acid sequence: CASRPALSNQPQHF.

The V call is TRBV19, the J call TRBJ1-1; no clear D gene. V was clipped by 7 bases and J by 0 bases, with 15 bases between them. Germline V gene sequence: CDR1 LNHDA, CDR2 SQIVND (reference sequence). The CDR3 runs 15 residues. CDR3 sequence: CASIPDSLMNTEAFF. The CDR3 DNA sequence: TGTGCCAGTATCCCAGACTCGTTAATGAACACTGAAGCTTTCTTT.

J is TRBJ2-5 and V is TRBV28; the match to TRBD2 covers 7 bases. The length of the CDR3 is 14 residues. Losses at the gene ends were 5 bases for V and 4 bases for J; bases not matched to a gene: 7. CDR1 MDHEN and CDR2 SYDVKM come from the germline V gene. The CDR3 DNA reads TGTGCCAGCAGTCTTTGGGGCGGGAGAGAGACCCAGTACTTC. Residues: CASSLWGGRETQYF.